The 21 T cell receptor beta chains listed next were all sequenced from one sample in a study of T-cell reconstitution after alpha-beta-depleted transplantation in children. General study results and limits: Hyperexpanded clones declined; after one year, newly produced T cells mostly supplied diversity.

The authors prepared the TCRbeta library with unique molecular identifiers. TCRdb fed the PCR reads into MiXCR, producing one record per CDR3 protein. The sample lists about 300,000 distinct CDR3 sequences, around 7.1% seen once, with about 9.3% in the top ten. Their antigen targets remain unknown. Sample: peripheral blood, taken 360 days after TCRalphabeta/CD19-depleted stem cell transplant. These receptors were obtained from a female patient between 2 and 15 years old who had a stem cell transplant for Fanconi anemia, so the T cells may come from the graft donor.

This clonotype was seen repeatedly, ten times or more. The J gene is TRBJ2-3, the V gene TRBV29-1, with unresolved D. V lost 2 bases to trimming and J lost 4 bases, with 7 bases between them. Germline CDR1 reads SQVTM; CDR2 reads ANQGSEA. The CDR3 has 12 amino acids. DNA of the CDR3: TGCAGCGTTGAAAGGGAAGCAGATACGCAGTATTTT. Protein product: CSVEREADTQYF.

There are many counts of this clonotype. The chain has TRBV12-3 or TRBV12-4 and TRBJ1-5; the D gene is possibly TRBD1 (5 bases). The V and J ends lost 6 bases and 5 bases respectively, with 11 bases between them. The CDR3 sequence is 13 residues long. The CDR3 sequence is CASRGEAYQPQHF. In nucleotides, the CDR3 is TGTGCCAGCAGGGGGGAAGCCTATCAGCCCCAGCATTTT.

This clonotype was seen ten or more times. The chain links TRBV5-1 to TRBJ2-5, with D perhaps assigned TRBD1 or TRBD2 (5 bases each). Per the germline V gene, CDR1 is SGHRS and CDR2 is YFSETQ. The CDR3 spans 14 residues. Trimming removed 7 bases from V and 1 base from J, with 14 bases in between. This chain's CDR3 is CASRQGRTQETQYF. CDR3 in DNA: TGCGCCAGCCGCCAGGGACGGACCCAAGAGACCCAGTACTTC.

The sample holds a few counts of this clonotype. This chain links TRBV6-5 with TRBJ2-4; TRBD2 might be the D (6 bases). Trimming removed 2 bases at V and 0 bases at J, with 14 bases between. The CDR3 sequence is 17 residues long. Germline lookup yields CDR1 MNHEY and CDR2 SVGAGI. The CDR3 here is CASSYLSGDLAKNIQYF. The DNA of the CDR3 is TGTGCCAGCAGTTACCTGTCGGGGGACTTAGCCAAAAACATTCAGTACTTC.

This clonotype was seen repeatedly, ten times or more. The rearrangement joins TRBV27 to TRBJ2-1; D possibly corresponds to TRBD1 (6 bases). Trimming took 5 bases from V and 1 from J, leaving 18 bases between them. Per the germline V gene, CDR1 is MNHEY and CDR2 is SMNVEV (reference sequence). The CDR3 totals 17 residues. CDR3 nucleotide sequence: TGTGCCAGCAGTCCCCAGGGGTGGCCTCTATCCTACAATGAGCAGTTCTTC. As protein: CASSPQGWPLSYNEQFF.

In its sample, this clonotype was seen many times. One end of the junction is discordant with germline, which a read error may explain. This chain links TRBV15 with TRBJ2-7; D is unclear. Germline V gives CDR1 LNHNV, CDR2 YYDKDF (reference sequence). This CDR3 spans 12 amino acids. The CDR3 region is CATSREHYEQYF. CDR3 DNA: TGTGCCACCAGTAGAGAACACTACGAGCAGTACTTC.

This clonotype was recorded at least ten times. The chain couples TRBV5-5 to TRBJ2-1, with 7 positions matching TRBD1. After removal of 0 bases from V and 7 bases from J, the junction contained 7 bases not matched to a gene. The CDR3 contains 15 residues. Germline lookup yields CDR1 SGHKS and CDR2 YYEKEE (reference sequence). CDR3 sequence (DNA): TGTGCCAGCAGCTTGGGGGCAGGGGGAAGGAATGAGCAGTTCTTC. Amino acid sequence: CASSLGAGGRNEQFF.

This clonotype was seen a handful of times. The chain has TRBV7-8 and TRBJ1-3, with 8 bases fitting TRBD1. The germline V gene encodes CDR1 SGHVS and CDR2 FQNEAQ. V shed 5 bases and J 2 bases; nucleotides not matched to a gene: 5. The CDR3 contains 15 residues. The CDR3 coding sequence is TGTGCCAGCAGCCAGGGGGCGGGTGCTGGAAACACCATATATTTT. It translates to CASSQGAGAGNTIYF.

This clonotype was counted at least ten times. The rearrangement joins TRBV29-1 to TRBJ2-2; 13 positions agree with TRBD2. The germline V gene has CDR1 SQVTM and CDR2 ANQGSEA. This CDR3 comprises 15 residues. V was pared by 5 bases and J by 6 bases, with 6 bases of the junction left unmatched. The CDR3 here is CSVTGLAGVAGELFF. DNA of the CDR3: TGCAGCGTTACCGGACTAGCGGGAGTGGCCGGGGAGCTGTTTTTT.

The chain employs TRBV11-1 and TRBJ1-1, with unresolved D. This CDR3 spans 14 amino acids. The V gene lost 5 bases and the J gene lost 1 base, with 11 bases spanning the gap. Germline V gives CDR1 SGHAT, CDR2 FQDESV (reference sequence). The CDR3 is CASSAGLPNTEAFF. The CDR3 nucleotides are TGTGCCAGCAGCGCGGGGTTGCCGAACACTGAAGCTTTCTTT.

At least ten counts were recorded for this clonotype. The chain couples TRBV28 to TRBJ1-4; 9 nucleotides agree with TRBD1. Germline CDR1 and CDR2: MDHEN and SYDVKM. Trimming at V came to 3 bases and at J to 6 bases, leaving 5 bases not matched to a gene. The CDR3 is 15 residues long. This chain's CDR3 is CASSLAGTGYEKLFF. DNA for the CDR3: TGTGCCAGCAGTTTGGCCGGGACAGGGTATGAAAAACTGTTTTTT.

Only a few counts were recorded for this clonotype. This chain connects TRBV10-3 to TRBJ1-1; D is unclear. Trimming removed 10 bases at V and 1 base at J, with 7 bases between. CDR3 length: 11 amino acids. Germline assignment: CDR1 ENHRY and CDR2 SYGVKD. CDR3 loop: CATTANTEAFF. The CDR3 DNA is TGTGCCACTACAGCGAACACTGAAGCTTTCTTT.

V gene TRBV24-1 combines with J gene TRBJ2-3, with D possibly matching TRBD1 (5 bases). V shed 7 bases and J shed 8 bases, with 12 bases lying between them. The CDR3 runs to 12 residues. Per the germline V gene, CDR1 is KGHDR and CDR2 is SFDVKD. CDR3 DNA: TGTGCCACCAGGGGTAATAGGGGTACGCAGTATTTT. This codes for CATRGNRGTQYF.

This clonotype appeared many times. The V call is TRBV7-6, the J call TRBJ2-3, with D perhaps TRBD2 (5 bases). CDR1 SGHVS and CDR2 FNYEAQ come from the germline V gene. CDR3 size: 17 residues. The V and J ends lost 3 bases and 4 bases respectively, with 20 bases between them. CDR3: CASSFHLAGIPPDTQYF. For the CDR3, the DNA is TGTGCCAGCAGCTTCCACCTCGCCGGGATACCACCAGATACGCAGTATTTT.

This clonotype has more than one count but fewer than ten. The V gene is TRBV20-1, the J gene TRBJ1-2; D unclear. Germline values: CDR1 DFQATT, CDR2 SNEGSKA (reference sequence). The CDR3 extends over 14 amino acids. V shed 6 bases and J shed 0 bases, with 14 bases lying between them. The CDR3 loop is CSASLHGTNYGYTF. CDR3 in DNA: TGCAGTGCCTCTTTGCACGGAACTAACTATGGCTACACCTTC.

This clonotype showed up many times. The chain uses TRBV7-2 and TRBJ2-7; TRBD2 agrees at 9 bases. Trimming at V came to 5 bases and at J to 2 bases, leaving 7 bases not matched to a gene. The CDR3 runs to 15 residues. CDR1 SGHTA and CDR2 FQGNSA come from the germline V gene. The CDR3 loop is CASSGGLAQTYEQYF. The CDR3 DNA reads as TGTGCCAGCAGCGGCGGACTAGCGCAAACCTACGAGCAGTACTTC. Full variable domain (remainder filled in from reference TRBV7-2 and TRBJ2-7): GAGVSQSPSNKVTEKGKDVELRCDPISGHTALYWYRQSLGQGLEFLIYFQGNSAPDKSGLPSDRFSAERTGGSVSTLTIQRTQQEDSAVYLCASSGGLAQTYEQYFGPGTRLTVT.

This clonotype has at least ten counts. The chain recombines TRBV20-1 with TRBJ2-3; 8 bases agree with TRBD2. J lost 1 base, V lost 1 base, and 10 bases had no gene match. The CDR3 extends over 17 amino acids. CDR1 is DFQATT and CDR2 is SNEGSKA in the germline V gene (reference sequence). The CDR3 DNA reads TGCAGTGCTAGAGTCGTCACAGGACTAGCTCGCACAGATACGCAGTATTTT. Encoded protein: CSARVVTGLARTDTQYF.

The table lists this clonotype with many counts. This chain joins TRBV4-3 and TRBJ1-2, with TRBD1 as a possible D gene (6 bases). CDR3 length: 14 amino acids. V shed 3 bases and J shed 4 bases, with 12 bases lying between them. Germline lookup yields CDR1 LGHNA and CDR2 YSLEER. CDR3 bases: TGCGCCAGCAGCCAGGGAACAGGGTCCTATGGCTACACCTTC. Translation: CASSQGTGSYGYTF.

This clonotype was detected many times. The chain links TRBV7-3 to TRBJ2-2; the D gene is possibly TRBD2 (7 bases). Germline assignment: CDR1 SGHTA and CDR2 FQGTGA. V lost 2 bases and J lost 6, with 13 bases in between. CDR3 length equals 15 residues. CDR3 amino acids: CASSLRGGAAGELFF. CDR3 nucleotides: TGTGCCAGCAGCTTACGAGGGGGGGCCGCCGGGGAGCTGTTTTTT.

The sample holds a few counts of this clonotype. The chain recombines TRBV28 with TRBJ2-1, with D perhaps matching TRBD2 (6 bases). The CDR3 is 15 amino acids. V was clipped by 4 bases and J by 4 bases, with 14 bases between them. CDR1 MDHEN and CDR2 SYDVKM come from the germline V gene. CDR3 sequence (DNA): TGTGCCAGCAGTTCAACCCAAGGAGGGTACAATGAGCAGTTCTTC. The encoded protein is CASSSTQGGYNEQFF.

This clonotype showed up many times. The rearrangement links TRBV11-2 to TRBJ2-3; possibly TRBD2 for D (7 bases). The germline gives CDR1 SGHAT, CDR2 FQNNGV. CDR3 size: 16 residues. V gave up 6 bases and J gave up 1 base, with 17 bases separating them. The CDR3 DNA follows: TGTGCCAGCAGAGGGCCGGGGGCGGGGGGCACAGATACGCAGTATTTT. As protein: CASRGPGAGGTDTQYF.